This T cell receptor beta chain was recovered during a study of blood T cell repertoires in COVID-19. The wider study: PBMCs, B-cell-depleted T cells, or T cells provided the cDNA or gDNA that made up the material.

As processed by the authors: Amplification of reference gene primers provided the estimated nucleated cell counts. Assay used: immunoSEQ multiplex PCR; TCRdb lists only in-frame clones, some missing. V, J and clone size are those of that table, while D and trimming were read from the DNA. The sample includes approximately 96,000 clones, roughly 95% of them seen just once. This CDR3 is built from 14 residues. Germline CDR1 LNHDA, CDR2 SQIVND (reference sequence). V lost 8 bases and J lost 7, with 15 bases in between. The sample consisted of peripheral blood. The chain couples TRBV19 to TRBJ1-6; D remains unclear. The receptor was isolated from a human donor with active COVID-19. The donor label of this sample is uncertain. Here the CDR3 DNA reads TGTGCCAGTGCCCGACGGAGAGAAAATTCACCCCTCCACTTT. Protein sequence: CASARRRENSPLHF.